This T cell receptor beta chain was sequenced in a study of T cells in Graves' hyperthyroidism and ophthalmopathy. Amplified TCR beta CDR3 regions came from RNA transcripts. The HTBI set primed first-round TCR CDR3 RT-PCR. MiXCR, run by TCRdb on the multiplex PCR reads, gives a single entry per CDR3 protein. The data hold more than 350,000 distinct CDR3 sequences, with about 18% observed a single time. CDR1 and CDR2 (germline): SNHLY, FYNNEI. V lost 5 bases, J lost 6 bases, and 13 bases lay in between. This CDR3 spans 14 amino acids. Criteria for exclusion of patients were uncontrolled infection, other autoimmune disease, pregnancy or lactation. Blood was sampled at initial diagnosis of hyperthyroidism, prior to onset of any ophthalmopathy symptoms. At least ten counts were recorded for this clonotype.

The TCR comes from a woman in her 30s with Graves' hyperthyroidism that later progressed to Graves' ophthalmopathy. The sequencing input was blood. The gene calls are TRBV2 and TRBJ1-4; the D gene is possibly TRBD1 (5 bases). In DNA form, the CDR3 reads TGTGCCAGCAGTTACCTCCAGGGAGATGAAAAACTGTTTTTT. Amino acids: CASSYLQGDEKLFF.